These 30 T cell receptor beta chains originate from one sample sequenced in a study of human T cells and chemical hapten exposure. Via MiXCR, TCRdb re-called the 5' RACE reads, giving one row per CDR3 protein. The sample yields 81,000 or so distinct CDR3 sequences, approximately 8% seen once. Whole blood, unfractionated, served as the material for total RNA extraction. The receptors derive from a male donor in good health.

This clonotype has just a few counts. V gene TRBV27 combines with J gene TRBJ1-2; no firm D call. Germline V gene data show CDR1 as MNHEY and CDR2 as SMNVEV (reference sequence). V was cut by 5 bases and J by 1 base, with 2 bases left in between. This CDR3 is built from 11 residues. The CDR3 region is CASSDNYGYTF. In DNA form, the CDR3 reads TGTGCCAGCAGTGATAACTATGGCTACACCTTC.

The chain joins TRBV7-9 to TRBJ2-3; 10 bases are shared with TRBD2. The J segment lost 0 bases and the V segment lost 5 bases, leaving 5 bases of the junction unmatched. From germline, CDR1 is SEHNR and CDR2 FQNEAQ (reference sequence). CDR3 size: 16 residues. Here the CDR3 reads CASSKQTSGSTDTQYF. Here the CDR3 DNA reads TGTGCCAGCAGCAAGCAGACTAGCGGGAGCACAGATACGCAGTATTTT. The variable domain in full, completed from reference TRBV7-9 and TRBJ2-3, reads DTGVSQNPRHKITKRGQNVTFRCDPISEHNRLYWYRQTLGQGPEFLTYFQNEAQLEKSRLLSDRFSAERPKGSFSTLEIQRTEQGDSAMYLCASSKQTSGSTDTQYFGPGTRLTVL.

This clonotype was picked up a small number of times. The chain combines TRBV4-1 with TRBJ2-1; D is unclear. Germline V lookup: CDR1 MGHRA, CDR2 YSYEKL. Deletions cut 0 bases from V and 0 bases from J, with 9 bases between. This CDR3 is built from 16 residues. The CDR3, as DNA: TGCGCCAGCAGCCAAGATTTTGGAACCTCCTACAATGAGCAGTTCTTC. It encodes CASSQDFGTSYNEQFF.

This clonotype was detected many times. The chain is built from TRBV19 and TRBJ1-3, with D possibly being TRBD1 (5 bases). The CDR3 sequence is 12 residues long. V was shortened by 6 bases and J by 7 bases, with 10 bases between the two germline ends. Germline-derived CDR1 and CDR2 are LNHDA and SQIVND (reference sequence). In DNA, the CDR3 is TGTGCCAGTAGGGATACAGGCAACACCATATATTTT. Amino acid sequence: CASRDTGNTIYF.

This clonotype turned up a few times. The chain combines TRBV11-2 with TRBJ2-3; D gene uncertain. V shed 2 bases and J shed 4 bases, with 7 bases lying between them. This CDR3 has 13 residues. CDR1 is SGHAT and CDR2 is FQNNGV in the germline V gene. CDR3 DNA: TGTGCCAGCAGCTTACCCCGCGCAGATACGCAGTATTTT. This sequence encodes CASSLPRADTQYF.

A few counts support this clonotype. The chain is built from TRBV3-1 and TRBJ1-2; 8 nucleotides match TRBD1. With V trimmed by 5 bases and J by 8 bases, 13 bases remained unmatched. CDR3 length: 15 amino acids. Per the germline V gene, CDR1 is LGHDT and CDR2 is YNNKEL (reference sequence). CDR3 loop: CASSDGTGRSSGYTF. CDR3 nucleotide sequence: TGTGCCAGCAGCGATGGGACAGGCCGTTCTAGCGGCTACACCTTC.

This clonotype was picked up a small number of times. The chain carries TRBV7-6 and TRBJ1-6, with 9 bases aligning to TRBD1. This CDR3 is 15 amino acids long. Germline CDR1 SGHVS, CDR2 FNYEAQ. V was clipped by 4 bases and J by 7 bases; unmatched bases: 5. Here the CDR3 DNA reads TGTGCCAGCAGCTCTTCGACAGGGGGGAATTCACCCCTCCACTTT. Translated: CASSSSTGGNSPLHF.

This clonotype showed up many times. V usage is TRBV29-1 and J usage is TRBJ2-7; 7 nucleotides align to TRBD1. Trimming took 4 bases from V and 1 from J; bases not matched to a gene: 1. Germline values: CDR1 SQVTM, CDR2 ANQGSEA. The CDR3 extends over 12 amino acids. The chain's CDR3 is CSVGDSSYEQYF. Here the CDR3 DNA reads TGCAGCGTTGGGGACAGTTCCTACGAGCAGTACTTC.

This clonotype was observed a few times. The rearrangement joins TRBV12-3 or TRBV12-4 to TRBJ1-4, with D tentatively TRBD1 (5 bases). Between the trimmed V and J ends, which lost 6 bases and 6 bases, there was a span of 14 bases. The length of the CDR3 is 14 residues. CDR3 nucleotides: TGTGCCAGCAGGAAGACAGAAAACGATGAAAAACTGTTTTTT. Protein: CASRKTENDEKLFF.

This clonotype appeared a few times. The chain joins TRBV28 to TRBJ2-3, with 8 bases lining up with TRBD1. The germline V gene has CDR1 MDHEN and CDR2 SYDVKM. The CDR3 sequence is 14 residues long. Trimming took 6 bases from V and 2 from J; bases not matched to a gene: 4. The CDR3 nucleotides are TGTGCCAGCAGGAGACAGGGGACCACAGATACGCAGTATTTT. Residues: CASRRQGTTDTQYF.

There are many counts of this clonotype. This chain connects TRBV7-8 to TRBJ2-2; D is unresolved. Trimming took off 5 bases at V and 6 bases at J, with 16 bases between the two ends. Germline lookup yields CDR1 SGHVS and CDR2 FQNEAQ. The CDR3 sequence is 15 residues long. For the CDR3, the DNA is TGTGCCAGCAGCCCACAGTCGGGTCCGTCCGGGGAGCTGTTTTTT. This translates into CASSPQSGPSGELFF. Drawing the rest from reference TRBV7-8 and TRBJ2-2, the complete variable domain is GAGVSQSPRYKVAKRGQDVALRCDPISGHVSLFWYQQALGQGPEFLTYFQNEAQLDKSGLPSDRFFAERPEGSVSTLKIQRTQQEDSAVYLCASSPQSGPSGELFFGEGSRLTVL.

The table lists this clonotype with many counts. The chain joins TRBV27 to TRBJ1-1, with D unclear. The CDR3 extends over 16 amino acids. Trimming cost V 0 bases and J 5 bases, with 16 bases left between them. Germline-derived CDR1 and CDR2 are MNHEY and SMNVEV (reference sequence). The CDR3 coding sequence is TGTGCCAGCAGTTTATCGTCGGACCGGTCGGTAACTGAAGCTTTCTTT. Translation: CASSLSSDRSVTEAFF.

V gene TRBV18 combines with J gene TRBJ2-5; D remains ambiguous. CDR1 and CDR2 (germline): KGHSH, LQKENI. Trimming left V 4 bases short and J 4 bases short, with 13 bases between. This CDR3 has 14 amino acids. The CDR3 nucleotides are TGTGCCAGCTCACGGGTGGATTTAGGAGAGACCCAGTACTTC. Translated, it gives CASSRVDLGETQYF. Filled out from reference TRBV18 and TRBJ2-5, the complete variable domain reads NAGVMQNPRHLVRRRGQEARLRCSPMKGHSHVYWYRQLPEEGLKFMVYLQKENIIDESGMPKERFSAEFPKEGPSILRIQQVVRGDSAAYFCASSRVDLGETQYFGPGTRLLVL.

This clonotype was seen at least ten times. V and J are TRBV5-8 and TRBJ1-1; unclear D gene. Germline assignment: CDR1 SGHTS and CDR2 YDEGEE. This CDR3 region has 12 residues. Between the trimmed V and J ends, which lost 3 bases and 3 bases, there was a span of 6 bases. This CDR3 is CASSYLDTEAFF. CDR3 sequence (DNA): TGTGCCAGCAGCTATCTGGACACTGAAGCTTTCTTT.

This chain joins TRBV18 and TRBJ1-3, with D unclear. This CDR3 region has 13 residues. Germline values: CDR1 KGHSH, CDR2 LQKENI. Trimming removed 2 bases from V and 9 bases from J, with 11 bases in between. For the CDR3, the DNA is TGTGCCAGCTCACCATATGTCGGCGGCACCATATATTTT. It yields the protein CASSPYVGGTIYF.

This clonotype has at least ten counts. The genes are TRBV20-1 and TRBJ2-3; 16 nucleotides match TRBD2. CDR1 DFQATT and CDR2 SNEGSKA come from the germline V gene (reference sequence). Losses at the gene ends were 5 bases for V and 2 bases for J; bases not matched to a gene: 7. The CDR3 totals 17 residues. CDR3 sequence: CSASGLAGGPVTDTQYF. The CDR3 region has the DNA TGCAGTGCTTCGGGACTAGCGGGAGGGCCAGTCACAGATACGCAGTATTTT.

At least ten counts were recorded for this clonotype. The chain carries TRBV20-1 and TRBJ2-1, with 10 bases identical to TRBD2. This CDR3 comprises 14 residues. Germline lookup yields CDR1 DFQATT and CDR2 SNEGSKA (reference sequence). V lost 6 bases to trimming and J lost 6 bases; unmatched junction nucleotides: 8. The CDR3 DNA reads as TGCAGTGCAACGACTAGCGGGCCAGGCAATGAGCAGTTCTTC. This translates into CSATTSGPGNEQFF.

In this sample, this clonotype turned up many times. CDR3 coding DNA: TGTGCCAGTGGGACAGGCGACTTTTCACCCCTCCACTTT. Its protein product is CASGTGDFSPLHF. The chain employs TRBV27 and TRBJ1-6; 8 bases are a match to TRBD1. Germline values: CDR1 MNHEY, CDR2 SMNVEV (reference sequence). This CDR3 region has 13 residues. J was trimmed by 9 bases and V by 9 bases; bases with no gene match: 7.

In this sample, this clonotype turned up many times. The chain combines TRBV2 with TRBJ1-2, with D tentatively TRBD1 (5 bases). The CDR3 loop spans 11 amino acids. With 4 bases removed from V and 8 bases from J, the gap between germline ends came to 8 bases. The V gene's germline CDR1 is SNHLY and CDR2 FYNNEI. CDR3 DNA sequence: TGTGCCAGCAGTGTAGAGGGGGGCTACACCTTC. Protein: CASSVEGGYTF.

The chain has TRBV5-4 and TRBJ2-5; 10 bases are shared with TRBD1. The CDR3 has 16 amino acids. CDR1 and CDR2 from the germline V gene are SGHNT and YYREEE (reference sequence). With V trimmed by 3 bases and J by 3 bases, 8 bases remained unmatched. DNA of the CDR3: TGTGCCAGCAGCTCCCCGGACAGGGGGAGAGAAGAGACCCAGTACTTC. Its protein is CASSSPDRGREETQYF. Full variable domain (rest looked up from reference TRBV5-4 and TRBJ2-5): ETGVTQSPTHLIKTRGQQVTLRCSSQSGHNTVSWYQQALGQGPQFIFQYYREEENGRGNFPPRFSGLQFPNYSSELNVNALELDDSALYLCASSSPDRGREETQYFGPGTRLLVL.

This clonotype was seen only a few times. The chain links TRBV11-2 to TRBJ2-1, with TRBD2 identical over 16 bases. Germline V gene sequence: CDR1 SGHAT, CDR2 FQNNGV. CDR3 length: 20 amino acids. With 1 base clipped from V and 4 bases from J, the junction kept 10 bases outside the gene matches. CDR3 region: CASSLAAGTSGRARYNEQFF. The CDR3, as DNA: TGTGCCAGCAGCTTAGCAGCGGGGACTAGCGGGAGGGCCAGGTACAATGAGCAGTTCTTC.

The table lists this clonotype with a few counts. The chain employs TRBV5-1 and TRBJ1-1; a possible D gene is TRBD1 (6 bases). This CDR3 contains 15 residues. Germline V lookup: CDR1 SGHRS, CDR2 YFSETQ. V was pared by 2 bases and J by 0 bases, with 11 bases between. The CDR3 nucleotides read TGCGCCAGCAGCTTATCCGGGACACTGAACACTGAAGCTTTCTTT. It translates to CASSLSGTLNTEAFF.

This clonotype came up a few times. V is TRBV5-4 and J is TRBJ1-5; TRBD1 is a possible D gene (5 bases). Per germline, CDR1 SGHNT and CDR2 YYREEE (reference sequence). This CDR3 has 14 residues. Deletions cut 1 base from V and 5 bases from J, with 10 bases between. In DNA form, the CDR3 reads TGTGCCAGCAGCTTGCAAGGGGTTGATCAGCCCCAGCATTTT. Protein product: CASSLQGVDQPQHF.

The chain has TRBV27 and TRBJ2-7; D remains unclear. Trimming stripped 0 bases from V and 4 bases from J, with 10 bases between. Germline CDR1 is MNHEY and CDR2 is SMNVEV (reference sequence). The CDR3 sequence is 14 residues long. The DNA for the CDR3 is TGTGCCAGCAGTTTATCGCGGTCCTTATACGAGCAGTACTTC. This gives the protein CASSLSRSLYEQYF.

This clonotype occurred a few times. This chain joins TRBV20-1 and TRBJ2-3, with D possibly matching TRBD2 (5 bases). This CDR3 comprises 12 residues. Germline-derived CDR1 and CDR2 are DFQATT and SNEGSKA (reference sequence). Trimming left V 0 bases short and J 4 bases short, with 5 bases between. The DNA for the CDR3 is TGCAGTGCTAGAGAGGGAGCAGATACGCAGTATTTT. It encodes CSAREGADTQYF.

The chain uses TRBV20-1 and TRBJ2-7, with D perhaps matching TRBD2 (6 bases). With 4 bases removed from V and 6 bases from J, the gap between germline ends came to 19 bases. CDR3 length: 14 residues. CDR1 and CDR2 (germline): DFQATT, SNEGSKA (reference sequence). This CDR3 is CSANRRDSSAEQYF. In nucleotides, the CDR3 is TGCAGTGCTAACCGCCGGGACTCCTCCGCCGAGCAGTACTTC.

This clonotype has only a few counts. The chain has TRBV5-1 and TRBJ1-1, with TRBD1 matching over 10 bases. Germline values: CDR1 SGHRS, CDR2 YFSETQ. The ends lost 4 bases at V and 4 bases at J; junction bases unmatched: 7. The CDR3 runs to 15 residues. In DNA, the CDR3 is TGCGCCAGCAGCCTGGGACAGGGGATGGGCACTGAAGCTTTCTTT. This codes for CASSLGQGMGTEAFF.

The chain uses TRBV20-1 and TRBJ2-7; D uncertain. The CDR3 contains 13 residues. The germline gives CDR1 DFQATT, CDR2 SNEGSKA (reference sequence). V gave up 5 bases and J gave up 0 bases, with 11 bases separating them. CDR3 region: CSALSPGSYEQYF. The CDR3 DNA is TGCAGTGCTTTATCACCGGGCTCCTACGAGCAGTACTTC.

This chain joins TRBV10-3 and TRBJ2-3; possibly TRBD1 or TRBD2 for D (6 bases each). V lost 3 bases to trimming and J lost 5 bases, with 12 bases between them. There are 14 residues in the CDR3. Germline V gives CDR1 ENHRY, CDR2 SYGVKD. CDR3 sequence reads: CAISDRGGEDTQYF. DNA for the CDR3: TGTGCCATCAGTGACAGGGGAGGAGAAGATACGCAGTATTTT.

This clonotype was seen repeatedly, ten times or more. The J gene is TRBJ1-1, the V gene TRBV4-1; unclear D gene. Germline CDR1 MGHRA, CDR2 YSYEKL. The CDR3 runs 16 residues. V shed 0 bases and J shed 11 bases, with 22 bases lying between them. CDR3 coding DNA: TGCGCCAGCAGCCAAGATCCACGAGGTGGTTTTGATGGGGCTTTCTTT. Protein: CASSQDPRGGFDGAFF.